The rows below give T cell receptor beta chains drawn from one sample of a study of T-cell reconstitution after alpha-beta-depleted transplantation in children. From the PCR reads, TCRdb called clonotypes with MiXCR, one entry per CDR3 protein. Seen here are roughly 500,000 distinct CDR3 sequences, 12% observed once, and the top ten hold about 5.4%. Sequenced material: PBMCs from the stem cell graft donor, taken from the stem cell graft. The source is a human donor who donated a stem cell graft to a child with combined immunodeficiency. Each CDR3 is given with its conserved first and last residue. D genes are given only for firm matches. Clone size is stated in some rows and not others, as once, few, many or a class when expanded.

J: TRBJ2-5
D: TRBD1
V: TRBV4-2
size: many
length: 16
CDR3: CASSQGELDREETQYF
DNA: TGTGCCAGCAGCCAAGGGGAACTAGACAGGGAAGAGACCCAGTACTTC

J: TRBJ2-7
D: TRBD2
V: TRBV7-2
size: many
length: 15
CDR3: CASSLRRERSYEQYF
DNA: TGTGCCAGCAGCTTACGGCGGGAGCGGTCCTACGAGCAGTACTTC

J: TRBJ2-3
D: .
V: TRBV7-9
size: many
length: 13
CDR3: CASSSDRTDTQYF
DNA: TGTGCCAGCAGCTCGGATCGCACAGATACGCAGTATTTT

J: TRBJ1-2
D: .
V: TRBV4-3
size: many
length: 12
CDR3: CASSQGPYGYTF
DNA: TGCGCCAGCAGCCAAGGACCGTATGGCTACACCTTC

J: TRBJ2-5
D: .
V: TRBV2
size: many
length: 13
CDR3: CASSREFKETQYF
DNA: TGTGCCAGCAGTAGAGAATTCAAAGAGACCCAGTACTTC

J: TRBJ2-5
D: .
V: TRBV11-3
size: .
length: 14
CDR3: CASSRRDSQETQYF
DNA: TGTGCCAGCAGCCGAAGGGACTCCCAAGAGACCCAGTACTTC

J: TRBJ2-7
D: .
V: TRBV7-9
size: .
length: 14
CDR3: CASTPGGTMNEQYF
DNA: TGTGCCAGCACACCGGGGGGCACGATGAACGAGCAGTACTTC

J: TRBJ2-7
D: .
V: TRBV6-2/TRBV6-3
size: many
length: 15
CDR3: CASSLDSVGTYEQYF
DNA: TGTGCCAGCAGTCTCGACAGCGTGGGAACCTACGAGCAGTACTTC

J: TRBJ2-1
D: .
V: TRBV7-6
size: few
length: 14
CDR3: CASSIAYSYNEQFF
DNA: TGTGCCAGCAGCATAGCTTACTCCTACAATGAGCAGTTCTTC

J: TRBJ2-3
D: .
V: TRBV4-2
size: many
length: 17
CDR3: CASSQDWGSAGTDTQYF
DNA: TGTGCCAGCAGCCAAGATTGGGGTTCCGCGGGCACAGATACGCAGTATTTT

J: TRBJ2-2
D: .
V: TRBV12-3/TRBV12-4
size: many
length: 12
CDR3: CASRRDTGELFF
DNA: TGTGCCAGCAGGAGAGACACCGGGGAGCTGTTTTTT

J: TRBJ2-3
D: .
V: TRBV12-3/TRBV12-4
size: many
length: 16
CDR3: CASCQTYRVGTDTQYF
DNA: TGTGCCAGCTGCCAAACGTACAGGGTGGGCACAGATACGCAGTATTTT

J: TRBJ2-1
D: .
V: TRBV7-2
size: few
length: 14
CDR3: CASSPPGVASEQFF
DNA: TGTGCCAGCAGCCCCCCGGGGGTAGCGAGTGAGCAGTTCTTC

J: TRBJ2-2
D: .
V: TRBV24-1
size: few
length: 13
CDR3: CATSVQATGELFF
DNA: TGTGCCACCAGTGTACAGGCCACCGGGGAGCTGTTTTTT

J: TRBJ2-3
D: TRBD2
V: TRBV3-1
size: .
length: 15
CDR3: CASSQTSGTTDTQYF
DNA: TGTGCCAGCAGCCAGACTAGCGGGACAACAGATACGCAGTATTTT

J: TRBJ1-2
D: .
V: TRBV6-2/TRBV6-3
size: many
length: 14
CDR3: CASSYATGLYGYTF
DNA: TGTGCCAGCAGTTACGCAACAGGGCTCTATGGCTACACCTTC

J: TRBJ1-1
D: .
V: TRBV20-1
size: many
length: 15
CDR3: CSARGRDASYTEAFF
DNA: TGCAGTGCTAGAGGCAGGGACGCAAGTTACACTGAAGCTTTCTTT

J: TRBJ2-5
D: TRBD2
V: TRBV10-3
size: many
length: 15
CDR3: CAISELGLARETQYF
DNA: TGTGCCATCAGTGAGTTGGGACTAGCTAGAGAGACCCAGTACTTC

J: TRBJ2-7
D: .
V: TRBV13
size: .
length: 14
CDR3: CASSPWGKGDEQYF
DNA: TGTGCCAGCAGCCCCTGGGGAAAGGGGGACGAGCAGTACTTC

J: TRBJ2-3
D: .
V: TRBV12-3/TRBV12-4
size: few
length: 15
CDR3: CASREDSRGTDTQYF
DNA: TGTGCCAGCAGAGAGGACTCCCGAGGGACAGATACGCAGTATTTT

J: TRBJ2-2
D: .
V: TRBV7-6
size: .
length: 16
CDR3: CASSLVAGLVTGELFF
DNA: TGTGCCAGCAGCTTAGTGGCAGGGCTCGTCACCGGGGAGCTGTTTTTT

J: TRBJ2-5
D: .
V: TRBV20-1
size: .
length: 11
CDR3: CSAERQETQYF
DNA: TGCAGTGCCGAGCGCCAAGAGACCCAGTACTTC

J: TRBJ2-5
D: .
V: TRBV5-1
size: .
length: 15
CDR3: CASSPFRGAKETQYF
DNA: TGCGCCAGCAGCCCGTTTCGGGGGGCCAAAGAGACCCAGTACTTC

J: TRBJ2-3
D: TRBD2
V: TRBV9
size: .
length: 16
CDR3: CASSGRLAGGPDTQYF
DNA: TGTGCCAGCAGCGGACGACTAGCGGGAGGCCCAGATACGCAGTATTTT

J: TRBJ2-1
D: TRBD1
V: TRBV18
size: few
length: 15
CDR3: CASTSRDRGKNEQFF
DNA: TGTGCCAGCACCTCACGGGACAGGGGTAAAAATGAGCAGTTCTTC

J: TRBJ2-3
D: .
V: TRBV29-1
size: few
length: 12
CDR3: CSVQNGQGWKYF
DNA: TGCAGCGTTCAAAACGGGCAGGGATGGAAGTATTTT

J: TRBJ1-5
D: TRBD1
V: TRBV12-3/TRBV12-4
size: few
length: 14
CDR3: CASTPTGDSQPQHF
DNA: TGTGCCAGCACCCCGACAGGGGACAGTCAGCCCCAGCATTTT

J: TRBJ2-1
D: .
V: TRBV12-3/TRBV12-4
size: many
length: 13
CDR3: CASRHSSNNEQFF
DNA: TGTGCCAGCAGGCATAGTTCAAACAATGAGCAGTTCTTC

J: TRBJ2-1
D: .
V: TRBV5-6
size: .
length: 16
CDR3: CASSLLGQSSYNEQFF
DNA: TGTGCCAGCAGCTTGCTGGGACAAAGCTCCTACAATGAGCAGTTCTTC

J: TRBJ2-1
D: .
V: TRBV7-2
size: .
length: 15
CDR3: CASSLGPSDYNEQFF
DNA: TGTGCCAGCAGCTTAGGGCCTAGCGACTACAATGAGCAGTTCTTC

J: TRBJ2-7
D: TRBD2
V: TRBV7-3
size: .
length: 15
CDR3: CASSLGGGTLGEQYF
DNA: TGTGCCAGCAGCCTGGGGGGAGGGACTCTCGGAGAGCAGTACTTC

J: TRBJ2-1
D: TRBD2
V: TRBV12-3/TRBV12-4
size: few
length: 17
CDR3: CASRPNQRTSLYNEQFF
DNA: TGTGCCAGTAGACCCAATCAAAGGACTAGCCTCTACAATGAGCAGTTCTTC

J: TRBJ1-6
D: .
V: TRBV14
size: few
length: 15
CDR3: CASSQVPDFGSPLHF
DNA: TGTGCCAGCAGCCAAGTGCCCGATTTCGGTTCACCCCTCCACTTT

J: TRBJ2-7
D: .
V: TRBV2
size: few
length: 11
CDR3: CASQRFDEQYF
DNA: TGTGCCTCCCAAAGGTTCGACGAGCAGTACTTC

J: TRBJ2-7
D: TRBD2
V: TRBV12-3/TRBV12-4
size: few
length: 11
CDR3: CASSASGKQYF
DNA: TGTGCCAGCAGTGCTAGCGGAAAGCAGTACTTC